The 17 T cell receptor beta chains presented below share a single source sample, sequenced in a study of human T cells and chemical hapten exposure. TCRdb reprocessed the RACE reads via MiXCR and lists one record per CDR3 protein. Of about 110,000 distinct CDR3 sequences in the sample, around 12% were seen once. Time point here: pre-sensitization, week 0. Treatment defined: therapeutic diphenylcyclopropenone sensitization with weekly scalp DPC. The sample here was whole blood, taken in connection with sensitization to the hapten diphenylcyclopropenone (DPC). Receptors were obtained from a woman aged 50 to 60 with alopecia areata. Some clones in this sample may be carry-over from other donors' samples.

The chain combines TRBV12-3 or TRBV12-4 with TRBJ2-7, with D uncertain. Trimming took off 3 bases at V and 5 bases at J, with 5 bases between the two ends. The CDR3 contains 11 residues. As DNA, the CDR3 is TGTGCCAGCAGTTTTATCCACGAGCAGTACTTC. Translated, it gives CASSFIHEQYF.

In this sample, this clonotype turned up many times. J is TRBJ2-7 and V is TRBV10-2; weak D call: TRBD2 (5 bases). Germline V gene lookup returns CDR1 WSHSY and CDR2 SAAADI. The germline V and J ends were trimmed by 7 bases and 6 bases, with 19 bases remaining between them. The CDR3 is 14 amino acids. The CDR3 bases are TGCGCCAGCACCCAAGAGCTTAGCCGGGGCGAGCAGTACTTC. Amino acid sequence: CASTQELSRGEQYF.

This clonotype was counted a few times. The chain uses TRBV29-1 and TRBJ2-7; D might be TRBD2 (7 bases). This CDR3 region has 15 residues. Germline CDR1 and CDR2: SQVTM and ANQGSEA. Trimming left V 4 bases short and J 0 bases short, with 16 bases between. CDR3 protein: CSVGEGTSDSYEQYF. The CDR3 bases are TGCAGCGTTGGGGAGGGGACATCAGACTCCTACGAGCAGTACTTC.

This sequence joins TRBV29-1 and TRBJ2-3; no firm D call. Germline lookup yields CDR1 SQVTM and CDR2 ANQGSEA. There are 12 residues in the CDR3. V was cut by 7 bases and J by 3 bases, with 11 bases left in between. The CDR3 loop is CSATSGTDTQYF. The DNA of the CDR3 is TGCAGCGCAACGTCCGGGACAGATACGCAGTATTTT.

This clonotype turned up a few times. The chain combines TRBV24-1 with TRBJ2-2; 8 bases are shared with TRBD1. Unmatched junction bases numbered 6, after V lost 3 bases and J lost 1 base. The CDR3 covers 17 residues. Germline CDR1 reads KGHDR; CDR2 reads SFDVKD. The DNA for the CDR3 is TGTGCCACCAGTGATCCCCCCGGGACAGGGAACACCGGGGAGCTGTTTTTT. Residues: CATSDPPGTGNTGELFF.

A few counts support this clonotype. This chain connects TRBV27 to TRBJ2-7; D is uncertain. This CDR3 has 14 amino acids. With 6 bases removed from V and 2 bases from J, the gap between germline ends came to 14 bases. CDR1 is MNHEY and CDR2 is SMNVEV in the germline V gene (reference sequence). CDR3 DNA: TGTGCCAGCAGGCTTACAGAAACGACCTACGAGCAGTACTTC. Translation gives CASRLTETTYEQYF.

V gene TRBV4-3 combines with J gene TRBJ1-5, with D unclear. The CDR3 covers 13 residues. The germline gives CDR1 LGHNA, CDR2 YSLEER. The ends were cut back, 4 bases at V and 9 bases at J, with 13 bases in the middle. The CDR3 protein is CASSPSFSGPQHF. CDR3 coding DNA: TGCGCCAGCAGCCCCAGCTTTAGCGGGCCCCAGCATTTT.

This clonotype was counted a few times. The CDR3 region is CSVDAGSYEQYF. CDR3 nucleotide sequence: TGCAGCGTTGATGCTGGCAGCTACGAGCAGTACTTC. The chain links TRBV29-1 to TRBJ2-7; D remains ambiguous. Germline CDR1 reads SQVTM; CDR2 reads ANQGSEA. The CDR3 is 12 residues long. The V end was cut by 3 bases, the J end by 3 bases, with 9 bases between.

The rearrangement links TRBV18 to TRBJ1-3, with 7 nucleotides matching TRBD1. V lost 1 base to trimming and J lost 4 bases; unmatched junction nucleotides: 1. There are 14 residues in the CDR3. The V gene's germline CDR1 is KGHSH and CDR2 LQKENI. CDR3 in amino acids: CASSPQGQGNTIYF. CDR3 sequence (DNA): TGTGCCAGCTCACCACAGGGACAGGGAAACACCATATATTTT.

This clonotype was recorded a few times. The chain uses TRBV6-2 or TRBV6-3 and TRBJ1-2; D remains ambiguous. The CDR3 covers 14 residues. Looked up from germline, CDR1 is MNHEY and CDR2 is SVGEGT. Deletions cut 2 bases from V and 0 bases from J, with 7 bases between. This chain's CDR3 is CASSYGESNYGYTF. Here the CDR3 DNA reads TGTGCCAGCAGTTACGGGGAGTCTAACTATGGCTACACCTTC.

This clonotype has a handful of counts. The gene calls are TRBV7-2 and TRBJ2-5, with TRBD2 identical over 14 bases. Germline V gives CDR1 SGHTA, CDR2 FQGNSA. V gave up 3 bases and J gave up 4 bases; unmatched junction bases: 4. The CDR3 is 16 residues long. CDR3 sequence reads: CASSLTSGRAGETQYF. The CDR3 coding sequence is TGTGCCAGCAGCTTGACTAGCGGGAGGGCCGGAGAGACCCAGTACTTC.

This clonotype was recorded at least ten times. V and J are TRBV28 and TRBJ1-4; D is possibly TRBD1 (5 bases). Germline V lookup: CDR1 MDHEN, CDR2 SYDVKM. CDR3 length: 12 amino acids. V dropped 2 bases and J dropped 8 bases, with 6 bases sitting between them. The CDR3 bases are TGTGCCAGCAGTTTACGGGGCGAAAAACTGTTTTTT. Translation gives CASSLRGEKLFF.

This clonotype has at least ten counts. The J gene is TRBJ2-1, the V gene TRBV2; 9 bases agree with TRBD2. The V gene's germline CDR1 is SNHLY and CDR2 FYNNEI. The CDR3 is 14 amino acids. The ends lost 6 bases at V and 3 bases at J; junction bases unmatched: 3. CDR3 in amino acids: CASSAGGGYNEQFF. The CDR3 bases are TGTGCCAGCAGCGCGGGAGGGGGCTACAATGAGCAGTTCTTC.

The chain joins TRBV5-1 to TRBJ2-2; the D is unclear. Trimming removed 0 bases at V and 1 base at J, with 10 bases between. CDR1 is SGHRS, CDR2 YFSETQ, per germline. The CDR3 loop spans 16 amino acids. CDR3 DNA sequence: TGCGCCAGCAGCTTGGAGGCGGCAAAGAACACCGGGGAGCTGTTTTTT. It yields the protein CASSLEAAKNTGELFF.

As for this clonotype: The missing conserved phenylalanine or tryptophan at the end of this CDR3 makes a read error likely. This chain uses TRBV7-2 with TRBJ1-1; tentative D call: TRBD1 (5 bases). Germline CDR1 reads SGHTA; CDR2 reads FQGNSA. Trimming cost V 3 bases and J 4 bases, with 9 bases left between them. The CDR3 spans 13 residues. The CDR3 DNA follows: TGTGCCAGCAGCTTCGCGGGGGGCACTGAAGCTTTCCTT. Protein sequence: CASSFAGGTEAFL.

This clonotype was picked up a small number of times. The V gene is TRBV28, the J gene TRBJ2-7, with D hard to call. V dropped 3 bases and J dropped 6 bases, with 12 bases sitting between them. The CDR3 is 13 residues long. Per the germline V gene, CDR1 is MDHEN and CDR2 is SYDVKM. DNA for the CDR3: TGTGCCAGCAGTTTGGGGAATCCCTCCGAGCAGTACTTC. Its translation is CASSLGNPSEQYF.

The rearrangement links TRBV28 to TRBJ2-7, with TRBD1 identical over 7 bases. The CDR3 has 13 residues. Germline CDR1 reads MDHEN; CDR2 reads SYDVKM. The V gene end was trimmed by 5 bases and the J gene end by 4 bases; junction bases not matched to a gene: 5. In DNA, the CDR3 is TGTGCCAGCAGTGCGACAGGGCCATACGAGCAGTACTTC. It codes for CASSATGPYEQYF.